This T cell receptor beta chain originates from a study of shared clonotypes between healthy human individuals. To note about this clone: Other nucleotide sequences in the sample specify the same CDR3.

The germline V gene has CDR1 SEHNR and CDR2 FQNEAQ (reference sequence). The CDR3 totals 13 residues. With 5 bases removed from V and 0 bases from J, the gap between germline ends came to 6 bases. Method: immunoSEQ multiplex PCR; TCRdb's copy keeps in-frame clones and lacks some. Of some 2,000,000 clones in the sample, 85% to 95% are singletons; the top ten hold more than 0.1%. This TCR was sampled from a man between 18 and 29 years old in good health. Specimen: naive CD4+ T cells sorted from blood. The subset here: CD45RA+ positively selected. This sequence joins TRBV7-9 and TRBJ2-3; a weak D match, TRBD2 (5 bases). In nucleotides, the CDR3 is TGTGCCAGCAGCCCGGGGAGCACAGATACGCAGTATTTT. Translation gives CASSPGSTDTQYF. The entire variable domain, with the rest obtained from reference TRBV7-9 and TRBJ2-3, is as follows: DTGVSQNPRHKITKRGQNVTFRCDPISEHNRLYWYRQTLGQGPEFLTYFQNEAQLEKSRLLSDRFSAERPKGSFSTLEIQRTEQGDSAMYLCASSPGSTDTQYFGPGTRLTVL.